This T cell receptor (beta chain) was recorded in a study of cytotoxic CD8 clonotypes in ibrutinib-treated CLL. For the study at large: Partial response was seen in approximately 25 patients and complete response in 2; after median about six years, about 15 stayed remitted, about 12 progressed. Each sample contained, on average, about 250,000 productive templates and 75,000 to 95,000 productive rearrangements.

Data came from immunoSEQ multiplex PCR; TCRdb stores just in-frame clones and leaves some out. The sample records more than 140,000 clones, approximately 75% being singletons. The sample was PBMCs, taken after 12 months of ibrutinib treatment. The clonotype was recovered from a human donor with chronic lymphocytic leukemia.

The CDR3 region is CASTSVIGTGIYEQYF. The CDR3 DNA sequence: TGTGCCAGCACCTCGGTAATCGGGACAGGGATCTACGAGCAGTACTTC. The gene calls are TRBV27 and TRBJ2-7, with 9 bases that match TRBD1. Trimming cost V 7 bases and J 3 bases; bases outside gene matches: 13. The CDR3 runs 16 residues. The germline V gene has CDR1 MNHEY and CDR2 SMNVEV (reference sequence).